This T cell receptor beta chain was captured by sequencing in a study of cytomegalovirus exposure and HLA in healthy donors. As for the study in general: Around 86 million unique TCRs, all from HLA-typed donors, were included in an early release of the data.

Whole-study findings and limits: The authors assumed roughly uniform sequencing depth across donors for presence/absence analyses.

In its sample, this clone was seen once. The target antigen is unknown. Per the germline V gene, CDR1 is SGDLS and CDR2 is YYNGEE. Trimming took 4 bases from V and 0 from J, leaving 7 bases between them. The CDR3 contains 13 residues. 13 Jbeta primers and 60 Vbeta primers were used for the PCR. Data came from immunoSEQ multiplex PCR; TCRdb stores just in-frame clones and leaves some out. The table has 150,000 or so clones, about 85% seen once. This clonotype was sampled from a man aged 18 to 29 in good health and CMV-seronegative. The sample taken for sequencing was PBMCs. This chain connects TRBV9 to TRBJ1-1; D not resolved. The CDR3 reads CASSLAVNTEAFF. The CDR3 bases are TGTGCCAGCAGCTTGGCCGTGAACACTGAAGCTTTCTTT.